This passage covers 3 T cell receptor beta chains from one sample sequenced in a study of control samples from healthy donors and cancer patients (dated by TCRdb to 2018 to 2020). Library construction relied on the immunoSEQ multiplex PCR assay. TCRdb took this table from immuneACCESS and kept in-frame rearrangements with V and J called. Such tables lack part of the clones; where checked against another copy, unresolved V genes explain under half of the gap, and the rest is unexplained. The sample yields fewer than 200,000 clones; 80% to 95% were counted once. The top ten clonotypes cover roughly 4.3% of the sample. The specimen sequenced was blood. These receptors all stem from a woman aged 60 to 75 in good health.

The chain is built from TRBV28 and TRBJ2-7; 8 bases align to TRBD1. This CDR3 contains 14 residues. V trimming: 2 bases; J trimming: 2 bases; junction bases outside the gene matches: 2. In germline, CDR1 is MDHEN, CDR2 SYDVKM. In DNA, the CDR3 is TGTGCCAGCAGTTTACCAGGGGGCCCCTACGAGCAGTACTTC. Residues: CASSLPGGPYEQYF.

The V call is TRBV7-2, the J call TRBJ2-2; D gene ambiguous. Germline V gene data show CDR1 as SGHTA and CDR2 as FQGNSA. Deletions cut 2 bases from V and 0 bases from J, with 7 bases between. There are 15 residues in the CDR3. The DNA for the CDR3 is TGTGCCAGCAGCTTACAGAGAGCGAACACCGGGGAGCTGTTTTTT. As protein: CASSLQRANTGELFF.

The chain is built from TRBV25-1 and TRBJ1-1; tentative D call: TRBD1 (5 bases). Between the trimmed V and J ends, which lost 6 bases and 4 bases, there was a span of 15 bases. This CDR3 is 14 amino acids long. Per the germline V gene, CDR1 is MGHDK and CDR2 is SYGVNS. The chain's CDR3 is CASSARGRGTEAFF. For the CDR3, the DNA is TGTGCCAGCAGCGCAAGGGGCCGAGGCACTGAAGCTTTCTTT.